The TCR beta chain under discussion was sequenced for a study of cytomegalovirus exposure and HLA in healthy donors. This clone was picked up a small number of times. Germline CDR1 SGHKS, CDR2 YYEKEE (reference sequence). J was trimmed by 0 bases and V by 2 bases; bases with no gene match: 3. The CDR3 sequence is 16 residues long. Amplification used 60 Vbeta primers and 13 Jbeta primers. Assay used: immunoSEQ multiplex PCR; TCRdb lists only in-frame clones, some missing. The sample has roughly 280,000 clones; more than 55% are singletons. The chain is built from TRBV5-5 and TRBJ2-3; 10 nucleotides align to TRBD2. Sequencing was carried out using PBMCs. This sequence was found in a female donor in good health and CMV-seronegative. The CDR3 nucleotides read TGTGCCAGCAGCTTAGTTAGCGGGGGGAGCACAGATACGCAGTATTTT. Translation gives CASSLVSGGSTDTQYF. Looking up the rest from reference TRBV5-5 and TRBJ2-3 gives the full variable domain: DAGVTQSPTHLIKTRGQQVTLRCSPISGHKSVSWYQQVLGQGPQFIFQYYEKEERGRGNFPDRFSARQFPNYSSELNVNALLLGDSALYLCASSLVSGGSTDTQYFGPGTRLTVL.